Below, one T cell receptor (beta chain) is given with its context. Its antigen is unknown. Method: immunoSEQ multiplex PCR; TCRdb's copy keeps in-frame clones and lacks some. The sample carries approximately 100,000 clones, roughly nine tenths recorded once. This sample is drawn from a study of T cell responses to AZD1222 COVID-19 vaccine. Study background: It was second doses at about 4 or about 12 weeks that were pooled.

General observations from the study: Every sample of the repertoires postdated the peak T cell response. The sample set comprised mostly white British donors with more females, and clonal diversity was possibly underestimated. Reports say nearly half of spike-specific TCRs go after unmutated variant regions.

The germline gives CDR1 MNHEY, CDR2 SMNVEV (reference sequence). The CDR3 has 16 residues. Trimming removed 0 bases at V and 1 base at J, with 13 bases between. The J gene is TRBJ2-7, the V gene TRBV27; a possible D gene is TRBD2 (7 bases). This receptor was taken from an adult in good health. The sequencing here drew on peripheral blood, taken on day 0 of AZD1222 vaccination. Written as DNA, the CDR3 is TGTGCCAGCAGTTTATCGGGGGGGCGGGCTTCCTACGAGCAGTACTTC. It codes for CASSLSGGRASYEQYF.